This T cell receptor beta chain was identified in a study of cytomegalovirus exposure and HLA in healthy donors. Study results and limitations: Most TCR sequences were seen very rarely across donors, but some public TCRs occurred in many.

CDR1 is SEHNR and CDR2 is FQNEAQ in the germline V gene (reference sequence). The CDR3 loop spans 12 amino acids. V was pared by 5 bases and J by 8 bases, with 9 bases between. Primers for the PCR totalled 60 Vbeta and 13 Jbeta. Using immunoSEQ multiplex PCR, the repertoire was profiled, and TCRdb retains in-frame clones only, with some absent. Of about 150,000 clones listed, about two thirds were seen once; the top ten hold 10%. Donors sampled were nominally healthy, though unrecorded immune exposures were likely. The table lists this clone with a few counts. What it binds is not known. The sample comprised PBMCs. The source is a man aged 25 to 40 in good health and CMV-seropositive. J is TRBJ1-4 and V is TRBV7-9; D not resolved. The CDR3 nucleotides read TGTGCCAGCAGCCCCATGGGCGAAAAACTGTTTTTT. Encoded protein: CASSPMGEKLFF.